Below, 29 T cell receptor beta chains from the same sample are listed, as sequenced in a study of cytomegalovirus exposure and HLA in healthy donors. PCR primers comprised 60 Vbeta and 13 Jbeta primers. Produced via immunoSEQ multiplex PCR; TCRdb's table is partial and in-frame only. The profile covers under 150,000 clones, with 80% appearing a single time and 3% to 3.5% taken by the ten largest. The sequencing input was PBMCs. These receptors were taken from a male donor in good health and CMV-seronegative.

The V and J genes are TRBV6-5 and TRBJ2-7; 12 bases agree with TRBD1. The CDR3 runs to 14 residues. Germline V gene sequence: CDR1 MNHEY, CDR2 SVGAGI. V was pared by 6 bases and J by 6 bases, with 6 bases of the junction left unmatched. CDR3 protein: CASRGTGGSREQYF. CDR3 DNA sequence: TGTGCCAGCAGAGGGACAGGGGGCTCTCGCGAGCAGTACTTC.

The rearrangement uses TRBV27 and TRBJ2-7; perhaps TRBD1 as D (6 bases). There are 14 residues in the CDR3. V was shortened by 4 bases and J by 1 base, with 11 bases between the two germline ends. The germline V gene has CDR1 MNHEY and CDR2 SMNVEV (reference sequence). This CDR3 reads CASSSVDRSYEQYF. The CDR3 nucleotides read TGTGCCAGCAGTTCCGTGGACAGATCCTACGAGCAGTACTTC.

This clone was detected once. The V gene is TRBV5-6, the J gene TRBJ1-2, with unresolved D. CDR3 length equals 14 residues. V was trimmed by 2 bases and J by 5 bases, leaving 13 bases between them. The germline V gene encodes CDR1 SGHDT and CDR2 YYEEEE. The CDR3 protein is CASSLVQADYGYTF. In DNA, the CDR3 is TGTGCCAGCAGCTTAGTCCAGGCCGATTATGGCTACACCTTC.

The J gene is TRBJ2-3, the V gene TRBV7-9; 9 nucleotides align to TRBD2. V was pared by 2 bases and J by 4 bases, with 16 bases of the junction left unmatched. The germline V gene encodes CDR1 SEHNR and CDR2 FQNEAQ (reference sequence). This CDR3 region has 19 residues. This CDR3 is CASSLWRGGPRVDSDTQYF. The CDR3 region has the DNA TGTGCCAGCAGCTTATGGCGGGGGGGCCCGCGCGTTGATTCAGATACGCAGTATTTT.

V usage is TRBV7-2 and J usage is TRBJ2-1, with a tentative D call TRBD2 (7 bases). The CDR3 consists of 16 residues. V lost 0 bases and J lost 8, with 17 bases in between. CDR1 is SGHTA, CDR2 FQGNSA, per germline. The CDR3 spells CASSLASAGRGHEQFF. The CDR3 nucleotides are TGTGCCAGCAGCTTAGCCTCAGCGGGGCGGGGGCATGAGCAGTTCTTC.

The V and J genes are TRBV29-1 and TRBJ2-5; tentative D call: TRBD2 (5 bases). This CDR3 is 13 amino acids long. Germline values: CDR1 SQVTM, CDR2 ANQGSEA. V lost 6 bases and J lost 5, with 16 bases in between. CDR3 loop: CSVTWAGGETQYF. The CDR3, as DNA: TGCAGCGTGACGTGGGCGGGTGGGGAGACCCAGTACTTC.

The CDR3 reads CATSRTLTETLTNFNSPLHF. The CDR3 DNA reads TGTGCCACCAGCAGGACCTTGACGGAGACTTTAACCAATTTTAATTCACCCCTCCACTTT. The chain links TRBV15 to TRBJ1-6; D is unclear. Deletions cut 3 bases from V and 6 bases from J, with 27 bases between. The CDR3 is 20 amino acids. Germline V gene lookup returns CDR1 LNHNV and CDR2 YYDKDF (reference sequence).

This clone was seen a few times. This chain uses TRBV10-3 with TRBJ2-5; 10 bases are shared with TRBD2. The ends lost 4 bases at V and 5 bases at J; junction bases unmatched: 7. The length of the CDR3 is 15 residues. The germline gives CDR1 ENHRY, CDR2 SYGVKD. DNA of the CDR3: TGTGCCATCAGTGGGAGCGGGGGGGCCTTGGAGACCCAGTACTTC. Amino acid sequence: CAISGSGGALETQYF.

The genes are TRBV27 and TRBJ1-1; possible D gene TRBD1, 5 bases. Looked up from germline, CDR1 is MNHEY and CDR2 is SMNVEV (reference sequence). V was trimmed by 7 bases and J by 1 base, leaving 10 bases between them. The CDR3 is 13 residues long. CDR3 loop: CASMEGANTEAFF. The CDR3 coding sequence is TGTGCCAGCATGGAAGGGGCGAACACTGAAGCTTTCTTT.

This chain connects TRBV5-6 to TRBJ1-1; possible D gene TRBD1, 6 bases. CDR3 length equals 14 residues. The germline V and J ends were trimmed by 4 bases and 2 bases, with 12 bases remaining between them. Germline CDR1 and CDR2: SGHDT and YYEEEE. The CDR3 here is CASSPGTINTEAFF. For the CDR3, the DNA is TGTGCCAGCAGCCCCGGGACAATTAACACTGAAGCTTTCTTT.

This rearrangement joins TRBV10-3 to TRBJ2-7; a weak D match, TRBD2 (5 bases). CDR1 and CDR2 (germline): ENHRY, SYGVKD. This CDR3 is 14 amino acids long. V was clipped by 3 bases and J by 3 bases, with 12 bases between them. The CDR3 nucleotides read TGTGCCATCAGTGAAGGACTGAGGATCTACGAGCAGTACTTC. Amino acid sequence: CAISEGLRIYEQYF.

The V gene is TRBV11-3, the J gene TRBJ2-3; 8 nucleotides match TRBD2. This CDR3 is 17 amino acids long. Germline V gene sequence: CDR1 SGHNT, CDR2 YENEEA. The J segment lost 5 bases and the V segment lost 5 bases, leaving 15 bases of the junction unmatched. The CDR3 region is CASSPSAGRAIGDTQYF. Written as DNA, the CDR3 is TGTGCCAGCAGCCCCTCGGCCGGGAGGGCCATAGGAGATACGCAGTATTTT.

The chain combines TRBV5-1 with TRBJ1-1; the D gene is possibly TRBD1 (5 bases). Germline CDR1 is SGHRS and CDR2 is YFSETQ. V was pared by 4 bases and J by 6 bases, with 19 bases between. The CDR3 loop spans 15 amino acids. Written as DNA, the CDR3 is TGCGCCAGCAGCACGCTACCAACAGGCGAGGCTGAAGCTTTCTTT. Encoded protein: CASSTLPTGEAEAFF.

V gene TRBV9 combines with J gene TRBJ2-2; a weak D match, TRBD1 (5 bases). Germline-derived CDR1 and CDR2 are SGDLS and YYNGEE. V shed 0 bases and J shed 2 bases, with 5 bases lying between them. The CDR3 is 14 residues long. CDR3 sequence reads: CASSVGGNTGELFF. The CDR3 bases are TGTGCCAGCAGCGTAGGGGGCAACACCGGGGAGCTGTTTTTT.

Details on this clone: The junction departs from the called germline gene at one end, perhaps through a read error. This rearrangement joins TRBV7-9 to TRBJ1-2; 8 nucleotides match TRBD1. The CDR3 contains 16 residues. CDR1 and CDR2 from the germline V gene are SEHNR and FQNEAQ (reference sequence). CDR3 in amino acids: CSSSPLQGVRLNGYTF. CDR3 coding DNA: TGTTCCAGCAGCCCCTTACAGGGGGTCCGCCTCAATGGCTACACCTTC.

The chain has TRBV7-9 and TRBJ2-3; TRBD2 agrees at 11 bases. J gave up 4 bases and V 4 bases, and 10 bases lay outside the gene matches. This CDR3 spans 17 amino acids. Germline lookup yields CDR1 SEHNR and CDR2 FQNEAQ (reference sequence). The chain's CDR3 is CASSSPLAGGNADTQYF. In DNA form, the CDR3 reads TGTGCCAGCAGCTCCCCCCTAGCGGGAGGAAACGCAGATACGCAGTATTTT. The full variable domain, in which reference TRBV7-9 and TRBJ2-3 provide the parts outside the CDR3, is DTGVSQNPRHKITKRGQNVTFRCDPISEHNRLYWYRQTLGQGPEFLTYFQNEAQLEKSRLLSDRFSAERPKGSFSTLEIQRTEQGDSAMYLCASSSPLAGGNADTQYFGPGTRLTVL.

V usage is TRBV10-2 and J usage is TRBJ1-2; D gene ambiguous. Germline V CDR1 and CDR2: WSHSY, SAAADI. V lost 6 bases and J 0 bases, leaving 8 bases between the germline ends. This CDR3 has 13 amino acids. The CDR3 nucleotides read TGCGCCAGCAGCAACTCCGCTAACTATGGCTACACCTTC. Translating gives CASSNSANYGYTF.

The CDR3 DNA reads as TGTGCCAGCAGCTTGGGGACAGGGTACATTCAGTACTTC. This codes for CASSLGTGYIQYF. The chain links TRBV5-6 to TRBJ2-4, with 8 bases identical to TRBD1. From germline, CDR1 is SGHDT and CDR2 YYEEEE. The CDR3 extends over 13 amino acids. V lost 0 bases, J lost 8 bases, and 1 base stayed unmatched. Using reference TRBV5-6 and TRBJ2-4 for the parts outside the CDR3, the full variable domain is DAGVTQSPTHLIKTRGQQVTLRCSPKSGHDTVSWYQQALGQGPQFIFQYYEEEERQRGNFPDRFSGHQFPNYSSELNVNALLLGDSALYLCASSLGTGYIQYFGAGTRLSVL.

The chain carries TRBV7-9 and TRBJ1-2; the D is unclear. In germline, CDR1 is SEHNR, CDR2 FQNEAQ (reference sequence). There are 16 residues in the CDR3. The V gene lost 3 bases and the J gene lost 0 bases, with 14 bases spanning the gap. The CDR3 spells CASSFRVGSPNYGYTF. DNA of the CDR3: TGTGCCAGCAGCTTCCGGGTTGGGTCCCCTAACTATGGCTACACCTTC.

The genes are TRBV6-5 and TRBJ2-2, with D possibly matching TRBD2 (6 bases). The germline V and J ends were trimmed by 2 bases and 4 bases, with 11 bases remaining between them. This CDR3 spans 15 amino acids. The germline V gene has CDR1 MNHEY and CDR2 SVGAGI. CDR3 sequence reads: CASSYLGGGTGELFF. The DNA of the CDR3 is TGTGCCAGCAGTTACCTGGGGGGAGGCACCGGGGAGCTGTTTTTT.

CDR3 amino acids: CASSAATATQFF. The CDR3 DNA is TGTGCCAGCAGCGCTGCGACAGCCACACAGTTCTTC. The chain combines TRBV9 with TRBJ2-1; possibly TRBD1 for D (5 bases). This CDR3 comprises 12 residues. Germline-derived CDR1 and CDR2 are SGDLS and YYNGEE. V lost 3 bases, J lost 13 bases, and 14 bases lay in between.

This rearrangement joins TRBV9 to TRBJ1-5; weak D call: TRBD1 (6 bases). V was shortened by 4 bases and J by 4 bases, with 15 bases between the two germline ends. The CDR3 runs 15 residues. The germline gives CDR1 SGDLS, CDR2 YYNGEE. CDR3 protein: CASSLTGLSNQPQHF. Here the CDR3 DNA reads TGTGCCAGCAGCCTAACAGGGCTCTCTAATCAGCCCCAGCATTTT.

The chain employs TRBV28 and TRBJ1-1; unclear D gene. There are 13 residues in the CDR3. The germline V gene has CDR1 MDHEN and CDR2 SYDVKM. V lost 6 bases and J lost 3, with 11 bases in between. The CDR3 here is CASSLDRYTEAFF. The CDR3 DNA follows: TGTGCCAGCAGCCTTGATCGGTACACTGAAGCTTTCTTT.

This chain uses TRBV27 with TRBJ2-1; D remains ambiguous. CDR3 length equals 12 residues. The germline gives CDR1 MNHEY, CDR2 SMNVEV (reference sequence). Trimming took off 6 bases at V and 6 bases at J, with 9 bases between the two ends. CDR3 sequence reads: CASRIAANEQFF. Written as DNA, the CDR3 is TGTGCCAGCAGAATCGCGGCCAATGAGCAGTTCTTC.

The V gene is TRBV6-5, the J gene TRBJ2-7; 7 nucleotides agree with TRBD1. Germline trimming cut 8 bases from V and 5 bases from J; bases unmatched to any gene: 15. CDR1 and CDR2 (germline): MNHEY, SVGAGI. This CDR3 has 15 amino acids. In nucleotides, the CDR3 is TGTGCCAGCCAGACCTCAGGACAGGCTTCCAACGAGCAGTACTTC. Its protein product is CASQTSGQASNEQYF.

This chain joins TRBV9 and TRBJ2-5; 8 positions agree with TRBD1. The end of the DNA is better explained by TRBJ2-7, so the J call may be wrong. This CDR3 is 15 amino acids long. The germline V gene encodes CDR1 SGDLS and CDR2 YYNGEE. In DNA, the CDR3 is TGTGCCAGCAGCGCGCGGACAGGGCAAGAGAGCGAGCAGTACTTC. This gives the protein CASSARTGQESEQYF.

This clone occurred a few times. The chain employs TRBV11-2 and TRBJ2-1, with D perhaps matching TRBD2 (5 bases). The V and J ends lost 1 base and 4 bases respectively, with 8 bases between them. The germline gives CDR1 SGHAT, CDR2 FQNNGV. The CDR3 totals 14 residues. CDR3 nucleotide sequence: TGTGCCAGCAGCTTAGGAACGGGATACAATGAGCAGTTCTTC. This encodes CASSLGTGYNEQFF.

V gene TRBV5-5 combines with J gene TRBJ2-7, with 9 bases that match TRBD1. The germline gives CDR1 SGHKS, CDR2 YYEKEE (reference sequence). Germline trimming cut 0 bases from V and 4 bases from J; bases unmatched to any gene: 5. CDR3 size: 15 residues. Here the CDR3 DNA reads TGTGCCAGCAGCTTGGGCCCGGGACAGGGATACGAGCAGTACTTC. Its protein is CASSLGPGQGYEQYF.

This rearrangement joins TRBV21-1 to TRBJ1-2; the D call of TRBD1 is as the table states it, not checked on the DNA. TRBV21-1 is classified as a pseudogene. CDR3 length: 18 amino acids. The CDR3 nucleotides are TGTGCCAGCAGCAAAGGGGCGGAACAGGGGGCAAGTATGGGTGGCTACACCTTC. Its translation: CASSKGAEQGASMGGYTF.